The rows below give T cell receptor beta chains drawn from one sample of a study of CD8+CD57+ T cells in acquired aplastic anemia. TCRdb called the reads again in MiXCR, with one record for every CDR3 protein. The sample has 150,000 to 200,000 distinct CDR3 sequences, over 60% seen once; the top ten hold roughly 50%. Input material: sorted CD4+, CD8+, or CD8+CD57+ T cells (not recorded which) from PBMCs. The source of these receptors is a human donor with severe aplastic anemia or a healthy control (not recorded which). CDR3s include the opening cysteine and the closing phenylalanine or tryptophan. D genes are given only for firm matches. Expanded clones get a size class; other rows say once, few or many, or leave the size out.

j_call v_call clone_size d_call cdr3_aa cdr3_nt
TRBJ1-6 TRBV7-2 many TRBD1 CASSTSRQGRNSPLHF TGTGCCAGCAGCACATCCCGACAGGGGCGGAATTCACCCCTCCACTTT
TRBJ2-1 TRBV6-1 few NA CASSEALRGSITRDNEQFF TGTGCCAGCAGTGAAGCGCTTCGGGGTAGCATAACAAGAGACAATGAGCAGTTCTTC
TRBJ2-7 TRBV2 NA NA CATRETVTSYEQYF TGTGCCACCAGAGAGACAGTGACCTCCTACGAGCAGTACTTC
TRBJ2-7 TRBV10-3 NA NA CAISQGVDEQYF TGTGCCATCAGCCAGGGTGTCGACGAGCAGTACTTC
TRBJ1-2 TRBV20-1 NA NA CSARVAQGDGYTF TGCAGTGCTAGAGTCGCACAGGGAGATGGCTACACCTTC
TRBJ2-5 TRBV5-6 many NA CASSLAGGIETQYF TGTGCCAGCAGCTTGGCTGGGGGCATTGAGACCCAGTACTTC
TRBJ2-1 TRBV24-1 few TRBD1 CATSDRTGGTNEQFF TGTGCCACCAGTGATAGGACAGGGGGCACCAATGAGCAGTTCTTC
TRBJ1-2 TRBV15 NA TRBD1 CATSRDRGRYGYTF TGTGCCACCAGCAGAGACAGGGGGAGATATGGCTACACCTTC
TRBJ2-5 TRBV29-1 once TRBD2 CSGGRGEETQYF TGCAGCGGCGGGAGGGGGGAGGAGACCCAGTACTTC
TRBJ1-2 TRBV24-1 NA NA CATSGRDTGLGYYGYTF TGTGCCACCAGTGGCCGCGACACAGGTCTGGGGTACTATGGCTACACCTTC
TRBJ2-1 TRBV9 NA TRBD2 CASSGGAGDEQFF TGTGCCAGCAGCGGCGGGGCGGGAGATGAGCAGTTCTTC
TRBJ2-6 TRBV7-8 NA NA CASSLAGEGAGANVLTF TGTGCCAGCAGCTTAGCAGGGGAAGGGGCTGGGGCCAACGTCCTGACTTTC
TRBJ2-7 TRBV7-8 NA NA CASLDREVSYEQYF TGTGCCAGCCTCGACCGTGAGGTGTCCTACGAGCAGTACTTC
TRBJ2-3 TRBV20-1 NA NA CSAIERITDTQYF TGCAGTGCTATTGAGCGGATCACAGATACGCAGTATTTT
TRBJ2-5 TRBV24-1 once NA CATSEPQGFETQYF TGTGCCACCAGTGAACCCCAGGGTTTTGAGACCCAGTACTTC
TRBJ2-7 TRBV20-1 NA NA CSATSTSSYEQYF TGCAGTGCAACCTCTACGAGTTCCTACGAGCAGTACTTC
TRBJ2-7 TRBV20-1 many NA CSARALPSYEQYF TGCAGTGCTAGGGCCCTCCCCTCCTACGAGCAGTACTTC
TRBJ2-2 TRBV10-2 once NA CASSESISVGTGELFF TGCGCCAGCAGTGAGTCGATTAGCGTGGGCACCGGGGAGCTGTTTTTT
TRBJ2-7 TRBV20-1 NA NA CSARDIGQGRLVGEQYF TGCAGTGCTAGAGATATCGGTCAGGGCAGGTTAGTAGGCGAGCAGTACTTC
TRBJ1-6 TRBV10-1 NA TRBD1 CASWDRVASPLHF TGCGCCAGCTGGGACAGGGTGGCCTCACCCCTCCACTTT
TRBJ2-3 TRBV10-2 many NA CASSETGLADTQYF TGCGCCAGCAGTGAGACGGGTTTAGCGGATACGCAGTATTTT
TRBJ2-7 TRBV25-1 NA NA CASSEDLKAGEQYF TGTGCCAGCAGTGAAGATCTTAAGGCAGGCGAGCAGTACTTC
TRBJ2-1 TRBV19 NA NA CASIRSSGHYNEQFF TGTGCCAGTATCAGGTCCAGCGGCCACTACAATGAGCAGTTCTTC
TRBJ2-2 TRBV5-1 many NA CASSLERYRDTGELFF TGCGCCAGCAGCTTGGAACGTTACAGGGATACCGGGGAGCTGTTTTTT
TRBJ1-3 TRBV9 NA TRBD1 CASSVGTGPGNTIYF TGTGCCAGCAGCGTAGGGACAGGGCCGGGAAACACCATATATTTT
TRBJ2-7 TRBV10-1 NA NA CASSDLLGGEQYF TGCGCCAGCAGTGATCTCCTAGGGGGCGAGCAGTACTTC